The rows below give T cell receptor beta chains drawn from one sample of a study of blood T cell repertoires in COVID-19. Here immunoSEQ multiplex PCR was the method, and the copy in TCRdb shows in-frame clones only, minus some. This table has approximately 210,000 clones, around 84% appearing once. The sequenced material came from PBMCs or T cells enriched from blood (not recorded which). These receptor sequences come from a man under 40 with acute COVID-19. Each CDR3 is given with its conserved first and last residue.

V,CDR3
TRBV11-2,CASSLDSGFYGYTF
TRBV6-5,CASSTGTPVSGYTF
TRBV12-5,CASGSVLAVRETQYF
TRBV5-6,CASSYTGAQETQYF
TRBV30,CAWSAAFF
TRBV29-1,CSVGTKGGDTQYF
TRBV12-5,CASGLVPGTQHF
TRBV10-3,CAIRGGPGNEQFF
TRBV2,CASAPGAQYEQYF
TRBV7-3,CASSLDLWAYGYTF
TRBV5-4,CASSLAGQGNTEAFF
TRBV29-1,CSASGTGYEQYF
TRBV28,CASSPTGLGGTEAFF
TRBV3-1/TRBV3-2,CASSQDPFSRLDF
TRBV30,CAGKGTGGVEQYF
TRBV11-2,CASSLVAAGPGNTIYF
TRBV7-9,CASSGTGSFDSPLHF
TRBV5-1,CASSLVTGYGYTF
TRBV9,CASSAYPGTGGLDTQYF
TRBV4-1,CASSPDRHLEAFF
TRBV18,CASSPGPGQNPRNQPQHF
TRBV19,CASRAGSGYTGELFF
TRBV5-1,CASVALPGQGLEQFF
TRBV27,CASSLAGDSPGELFF
TRBV27,CASSPAGFPPLHF
TRBV24-1,CATSDETSAQYF
TRBV4-2,CASSQATQGGEQYF
TRBV5-1,CASSLERTGLTGELFF
TRBV7-9,CASSLREDYGYTF